Below, 32 T cell receptor beta chains from the same sample are listed, as sequenced in a study of human T cells and chemical hapten exposure. TCRdb re-derived calls from the RACE reads in MiXCR, one entry per CDR3 protein. The table lists approximately 100,000 distinct CDR3 sequences, 9.2% of them singletons. Time point indicated: patch test 2, 6 weeks after DPC sensitization. Stated treatment: therapeutic diphenylcyclopropenone sensitization with weekly scalp DPC. This sample comprised whole blood, obtained in connection with sensitization to the hapten diphenylcyclopropenone (DPC). Receptor source: a middle-aged woman with alopecia areata. Some clones in this sample may be carry-over from other donors' samples.

The chain recombines TRBV6-2 or TRBV6-3 with TRBJ2-1; D possibly corresponds to TRBD2 (6 bases). From germline, CDR1 is MNHEY and CDR2 SVGEGT. Trimming pared 2 bases from V and 7 bases from J, leaving 18 bases between. The CDR3 totals 16 residues. CDR3 sequence reads: CASSYLLAISWNEQFF. For the CDR3, the DNA is TGTGCCAGCAGTTACCTACTAGCTATCTCGTGGAATGAGCAGTTCTTC.

V and J are TRBV30 and TRBJ1-1; tentative D call: TRBD1 (5 bases). V lost 3 bases to trimming and J lost 2 bases, with 10 bases between them. CDR1 and CDR2 (germline): GTSNPN, SVGIG (reference sequence). The CDR3 is 13 residues long. Here the CDR3 reads CAWRRDSNTEAFF. CDR3 DNA: TGTGCCTGGAGAAGAGACAGCAACACTGAAGCTTTCTTT.

The genes are TRBV7-2 and TRBJ1-5; perhaps TRBD1 as D (5 bases). This CDR3 has 15 residues. Germline V CDR1 and CDR2: SGHTA, FQGNSA. Trimming took 2 bases from V and 3 from J, leaving 11 bases between them. The CDR3 DNA reads TGTGCCAGCAGCTTACCAGGGAGGAACAATCAGCCCCAGCATTTT. The encoded protein is CASSLPGRNNQPQHF.

This clonotype showed up just a few times. V is TRBV7-9 and J is TRBJ2-3; TRBD1 or TRBD2 may be the D gene (5 bases each). V shed 2 bases and J shed 2 bases, with 11 bases lying between them. The CDR3 loop spans 15 amino acids. CDR1 SEHNR and CDR2 FQNEAQ come from the germline V gene (reference sequence). The CDR3 reads CASSLSGAVTDTQYF. The CDR3 nucleotides read TGTGCCAGCAGCTTATCCGGGGCCGTCACAGATACGCAGTATTTT.

At least ten counts were recorded for this clonotype. The genes are TRBV20-1 and TRBJ2-2, with D perhaps matching TRBD1 (6 bases). Germline loops: CDR1 DFQATT, CDR2 SNEGSKA (reference sequence). The V and J ends lost 0 bases and 3 bases respectively, with 11 bases between them. CDR3 length: 15 amino acids. The DNA for the CDR3 is TGCAGTGCTAGAGAGCAACAGGGCTACACCGGGGAGCTGTTTTTT. Amino acid sequence: CSAREQQGYTGELFF.

This clonotype was seen a handful of times. As DNA, the CDR3 is TGTGCCAGCAGCTTGGGACAGCTCTCTGGAAACACCATATATTTT. Residues: CASSLGQLSGNTIYF. The rearrangement uses TRBV5-5 and TRBJ1-3; weak D call: TRBD1 (5 bases). Germline assignment: CDR1 SGHKS and CDR2 YYEKEE (reference sequence). The CDR3 contains 15 residues. Trimming shortened V by 0 bases and J by 0 bases, and 7 bases separated the two germline ends.

This clonotype was seen repeatedly, ten times or more. The rearrangement joins TRBV12-3 or TRBV12-4 to TRBJ2-1; D is possibly TRBD2 (6 bases). Between the trimmed V and J ends, which lost 3 bases and 6 bases, there was a span of 12 bases. The CDR3 sequence is 14 residues long. CDR3 sequence reads: CASSLVGGVNEQFF. Here the CDR3 DNA reads TGTGCCAGCAGTTTGGTGGGGGGAGTCAATGAGCAGTTCTTC.

At least ten counts were recorded for this clonotype. This chain connects TRBV6-2 or TRBV6-3 to TRBJ2-3; 10 positions match TRBD2. Germline lookup yields CDR1 MNHEY and CDR2 SVGEGT. V shed 8 bases, J shed 5 bases, and the junction held 7 bases outside the gene matches. The CDR3 extends over 14 amino acids. The CDR3 DNA follows: TGTGCCAGCCTAAGCGGGGGGGCCTTAGATACGCAGTATTTT. Protein: CASLSGGALDTQYF.

This clonotype was counted only a few times. The chain links TRBV29-1 to TRBJ1-2; 7 bases match TRBD1. Germline lookup yields CDR1 SQVTM and CDR2 ANQGSEA. V was clipped by 6 bases and J by 1 base; unmatched bases: 8. The CDR3 covers 14 residues. The chain's CDR3 is CSVDSGQLNYGYTF. The CDR3 DNA is TGCAGCGTGGACTCGGGACAGCTTAACTATGGCTACACCTTC.

This clonotype appeared many times. This chain joins TRBV12-3 or TRBV12-4 and TRBJ1-5, with D uncertain. CDR3 length equals 15 residues. V gave up 3 bases and J gave up 3 bases, with 12 bases separating them. Written as DNA, the CDR3 is TGTGCCAGCAGTTTCTGGGGTTTTGACAATCAGCCCCAGCATTTT. It encodes CASSFWGFDNQPQHF.

V is TRBV10-3 and J is TRBJ1-5; perhaps TRBD1 as D (5 bases). The V end lost 5 bases, the J end lost 9 bases, and 17 bases lay between the germline ends. The germline V gene encodes CDR1 ENHRY and CDR2 SYGVKD. CDR3 length: 14 amino acids. Written as DNA, the CDR3 is TGTGCCATCAGTACCGGGACGGACAACCGGCCCCAGCATTTT. Translated: CAISTGTDNRPQHF.

The CDR3 DNA sequence: TGTGCCAGCAGTTTTTTCCAAGGGAGGGAAACTGAAGCTTTCTTT. Its translation is CASSFFQGRETEAFF. The chain is built from TRBV28 and TRBJ1-1; D unclear. This CDR3 has 15 residues. Germline loops: CDR1 MDHEN, CDR2 SYDVKM. V lost 3 bases and J lost 5, with 16 bases in between. Based on the CDR3 plus reference TRBV28 and TRBJ1-1, the full variable domain is DVKVTQSSRYLVKRTGEKVFLECVQDMDHENMFWYRQDPGLGLRLIYFSYDVKMKEKGDIPEGYSVSREKKERFSLILESASTNQTSMYLCASSFFQGRETEAFFGQGTRLTVV.

This clonotype was found many times. V and J are TRBV19 and TRBJ2-1, with D tentatively TRBD2 (6 bases). V dropped 3 bases and J dropped 8 bases, with 14 bases sitting between them. The CDR3 sequence is 14 residues long. The germline V gene encodes CDR1 LNHDA and CDR2 SQIVND (reference sequence). CDR3 residues: CASSIQGRDYEQFF. As DNA, the CDR3 is TGTGCCAGTAGTATCCAGGGCAGGGACTATGAGCAGTTCTTC.

This chain uses TRBV20-1 with TRBJ2-3; D call uncertain. CDR3 length: 15 residues. CDR1 is DFQATT and CDR2 is SNEGSKA in the germline V gene (reference sequence). V lost 3 bases and J lost 4, with 17 bases in between. CDR3 residues: CSASTGLNPADTQYF. The CDR3 DNA follows: TGCAGTGCTAGCACGGGCCTAAACCCCGCAGATACGCAGTATTTT.

There are many counts of this clonotype. The chain combines TRBV7-9 with TRBJ2-2; D gene uncertain. The CDR3 contains 12 residues. Germline assignment: CDR1 SEHNR and CDR2 FQNEAQ (reference sequence). Trimming stripped 5 bases from V and 3 bases from J, with 4 bases between. CDR3 in amino acids: CASSADTGELFF. The CDR3 DNA reads TGTGCCAGCAGCGCCGACACCGGGGAGCTGTTTTTT. The full variable domain, completed using reference TRBV7-9 and TRBJ2-2, is DTGVSQNPRHKITKRGQNVTFRCDPISEHNRLYWYRQTLGQGPEFLTYFQNEAQLEKSRLLSDRFSAERPKGSFSTLEIQRTEQGDSAMYLCASSADTGELFFGEGSRLTVL.

V and J are TRBV29-1 and TRBJ1-2; maybe TRBD1 (5 bases). This CDR3 spans 14 amino acids. Trimming took off 5 bases at V and 8 bases at J, with 21 bases between the two ends. CDR1 is SQVTM and CDR2 is ANQGSEA in the germline V gene. CDR3 protein: CSVPSPGLGYGYTF. CDR3 DNA: TGCAGCGTTCCTTCCCCAGGGTTGGGCTACGGCTACACCTTC.

This clonotype occurred many times. The CDR3 region has the DNA TGCGCCAGCAGAAGAGTTCTAGCGGGCACAGATACGCAGTATTTT. Protein product: CASRRVLAGTDTQYF. V gene TRBV5-1 combines with J gene TRBJ2-3; 7 bases line up with TRBD2. V lost 5 bases and J lost 1; bases outside the gene matches: 7. The CDR3 consists of 15 residues. Germline V gene sequence: CDR1 SGHRS, CDR2 YFSETQ. The variable domain in full, with the rest retrieved from reference TRBV5-1 and TRBJ2-3, is KAGVTQTPRYLIKTRGQQVTLSCSPISGHRSVSWYQQTPGQGLQFLFEYFSETQRNKGNFPGRFSGRQFSNSRSEMNVSTLELGDSALYLCASRRVLAGTDTQYFGPGTRLTVL.

This clonotype was picked up many times. The CDR3, as DNA: TGCGCCAGCAGCCTCCCCGGGACAGGGCCACGCTACGAGCAGTACTTC. Protein product: CASSLPGTGPRYEQYF. The genes are TRBV5-1 and TRBJ2-7, with TRBD1 matching over 9 bases. Germline V gene data show CDR1 as SGHRS and CDR2 as YFSETQ. V gave up 4 bases and J gave up 3 bases; unmatched junction bases: 11. There are 16 residues in the CDR3. Using reference TRBV5-1 and TRBJ2-7 for the parts outside the CDR3, the full variable domain is KAGVTQTPRYLIKTRGQQVTLSCSPISGHRSVSWYQQTPGQGLQFLFEYFSETQRNKGNFPGRFSGRQFSNSRSEMNVSTLELGDSALYLCASSLPGTGPRYEQYFGPGTRLTVT.

The V call is TRBV28, the J call TRBJ2-7; no clear D. Trimming left V 8 bases short and J 1 base short, with 3 bases between. CDR3 length: 10 amino acids. Germline values: CDR1 MDHEN, CDR2 SYDVKM. Here the CDR3 reads CASGSYEQYF. CDR3 DNA: TGTGCCAGCGGGTCCTACGAGCAGTACTTC.

The chain has TRBV30 and TRBJ2-6; D possibly corresponds to TRBD1 (6 bases). The V end lost 8 bases, the J end lost 0 bases, and 17 bases lay between the germline ends. Looked up from germline, CDR1 is GTSNPN and CDR2 is SVGIG (reference sequence). The CDR3 has 16 amino acids. The CDR3: CARAPGHYSGANVLTF. In nucleotides, the CDR3 is TGTGCCAGGGCACCGGGACACTACTCTGGGGCCAACGTCCTGACTTTC.

There are many counts of this clonotype. The V gene is TRBV20-1, the J gene TRBJ2-4, with D possibly matching TRBD1 (6 bases). V was trimmed by 5 bases and J by 0 bases, leaving 26 bases between them. The CDR3 runs to 19 residues. CDR1 is DFQATT and CDR2 is SNEGSKA in the germline V gene (reference sequence). The CDR3 nucleotides are TGCAGTGCTTCCGGCTGGGGCAGGGGACCGATCCTAGCCAAAAACATTCAGTACTTC. It specifies CSASGWGRGPILAKNIQYF.

This clonotype was detected a few times. The chain employs TRBV4-3 and TRBJ2-5, with 10 positions matching TRBD1. CDR1 and CDR2 from the germline V gene are LGHNA and YSLEER. V was clipped by 3 bases and J by 4 bases; unmatched bases: 14. The CDR3 consists of 18 residues. CDR3 loop: CASSQSIGDRGLAETQYF. DNA of the CDR3: TGCGCCAGCAGCCAGTCGATAGGGGACAGGGGATTAGCAGAGACCCAGTACTTC.

The table lists this clonotype with many counts. This sequence joins TRBV15 and TRBJ2-5; either TRBD1 or TRBD2 may fit D (5 bases each). V was pared by 4 bases and J by 5 bases, with 14 bases between. The CDR3 spans 14 residues. Germline loops: CDR1 LNHNV, CDR2 YYDKDF (reference sequence). In DNA form, the CDR3 reads TGTGCCACCAGCATAGGGACGGCAAGCGAGACCCAGTACTTC. Protein: CATSIGTASETQYF.

This chain connects TRBV29-1 to TRBJ2-7; D unclear. Germline V gene lookup returns CDR1 SQVTM and CDR2 ANQGSEA. The CDR3 contains 11 residues. With 6 bases removed from V and 2 bases from J, the gap between germline ends came to 8 bases. This chain's CDR3 is CSVAETYEQYF. As DNA, the CDR3 is TGCAGCGTGGCCGAGACCTACGAGCAGTACTTC.

This clonotype was seen many times. This chain connects TRBV10-3 to TRBJ2-2; 7 bases match TRBD1. V shed 2 bases, J shed 6 bases, and the junction held 6 bases outside the gene matches. The V gene's germline CDR1 is ENHRY and CDR2 SYGVKD. CDR3 size: 15 residues. The CDR3 spells CAISEGQVIAGELFF. The CDR3 DNA follows: TGTGCCATCAGTGAGGGACAGGTTATTGCCGGGGAGCTGTTTTTT.

The chain links TRBV6-5 to TRBJ1-3; D call uncertain. This CDR3 has 16 amino acids. V gave up 4 bases and J gave up 1 base, with 14 bases separating them. Germline values: CDR1 MNHEY, CDR2 SVGAGI. The CDR3 coding sequence is TGTGCCAGCAGTTTTGGAAGAGGACCATCTGGAAACACCATATATTTT. It specifies CASSFGRGPSGNTIYF.

Many counts were recorded for this clonotype. The chain combines TRBV28 with TRBJ2-1, with D possibly called TRBD1 or TRBD2 (5 bases each). The germline CDR1 and CDR2 sequences are MDHEN and SYDVKM. Trimming left V 5 bases short and J 10 bases short, with 15 bases between. The CDR3 totals 13 residues. Here the CDR3 reads CASSLADSKEQFF. CDR3 bases: TGTGCCAGCAGTCTAGCAGACAGTAAAGAGCAGTTCTTC.

The V gene is TRBV12-3 or TRBV12-4, the J gene TRBJ2-7, with 8 nucleotides matching TRBD1. V shed 6 bases, J shed 2 bases, and the junction held 12 bases outside the gene matches. The CDR3 length is 16 residues. DNA of the CDR3: TGTGCCAGCAGCGACAGGGGCCAAGGGGATACCTACGAGCAGTACTTC. Amino acids: CASSDRGQGDTYEQYF.

This clonotype was observed many times. The chain's CDR3 is CASSLAGQVGSYEQYF. The CDR3 nucleotides read TGCGCCAGCAGCTTGGCCGGACAGGTAGGCTCCTACGAGCAGTACTTC. The chain carries TRBV5-1 and TRBJ2-7, with 7 positions matching TRBD1. Trimming took 0 bases from V and 0 from J; bases not matched to a gene: 6. The CDR3 runs 16 residues. The germline gives CDR1 SGHRS, CDR2 YFSETQ.

The table lists this clonotype with a few counts. The chain carries TRBV12-3 or TRBV12-4 and TRBJ2-7, with 8 bases fitting TRBD1. This CDR3 spans 15 amino acids. Trimming cost V 6 bases and J 6 bases; bases outside gene matches: 13. Here the CDR3 DNA reads TGTGCCAGCAGCCCGACCGACAGGGGCCAGGGCGAGCAGTACTTC. Translation gives CASSPTDRGQGEQYF.

This clonotype was seen at least ten times. This chain connects TRBV5-1 to TRBJ1-1; TRBD1 might be the D (6 bases). Germline V lookup: CDR1 SGHRS, CDR2 YFSETQ. CDR3 length: 15 residues. V was trimmed by 0 bases and J by 7 bases, leaving 16 bases between them. The CDR3 spells CASSLAWGATGEAFF. The CDR3 nucleotides read TGCGCCAGCAGCTTGGCCTGGGGGGCAACGGGTGAAGCTTTCTTT.

In its sample, this clonotype was seen a few times. The V and J genes are TRBV19 and TRBJ2-2; D remains unclear. The CDR3 loop spans 16 amino acids. V was shortened by 6 bases and J by 5 bases, with 19 bases between the two germline ends. The germline V gene has CDR1 LNHDA and CDR2 SQIVND (reference sequence). The CDR3 DNA is TGTGCCAGTAGGAGACTCGACTCTTGGGAAACCGGGGAGCTGTTTTTT. It encodes CASRRLDSWETGELFF.